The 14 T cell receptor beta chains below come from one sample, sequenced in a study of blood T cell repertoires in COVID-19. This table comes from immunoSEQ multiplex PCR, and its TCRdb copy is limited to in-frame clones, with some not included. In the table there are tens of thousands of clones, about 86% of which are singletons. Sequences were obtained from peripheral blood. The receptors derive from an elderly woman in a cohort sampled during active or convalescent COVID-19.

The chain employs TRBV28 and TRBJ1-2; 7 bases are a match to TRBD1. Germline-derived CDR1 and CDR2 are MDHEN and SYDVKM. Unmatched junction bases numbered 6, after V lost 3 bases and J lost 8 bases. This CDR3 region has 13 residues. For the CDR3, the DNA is TGTGCCAGCAGTTTCTTAGGGGGCGCCGGCTACACCTTC. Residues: CASSFLGGAGYTF.

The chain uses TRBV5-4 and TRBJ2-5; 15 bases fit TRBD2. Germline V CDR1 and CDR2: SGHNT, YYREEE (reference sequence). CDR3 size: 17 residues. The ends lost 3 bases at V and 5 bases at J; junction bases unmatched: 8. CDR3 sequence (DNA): TGTGCCAGCAGCTGGCGGACTAGCGGGAGGGCCCTGGAGACCCAGTACTTC. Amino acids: CASSWRTSGRALETQYF.

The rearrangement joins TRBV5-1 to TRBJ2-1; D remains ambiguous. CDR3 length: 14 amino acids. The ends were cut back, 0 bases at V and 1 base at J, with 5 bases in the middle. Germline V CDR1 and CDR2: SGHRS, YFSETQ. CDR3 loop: CASSLVMSYNEQFF. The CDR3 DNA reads TGCGCCAGCAGCTTGGTAATGTCCTACAATGAGCAGTTCTTC.

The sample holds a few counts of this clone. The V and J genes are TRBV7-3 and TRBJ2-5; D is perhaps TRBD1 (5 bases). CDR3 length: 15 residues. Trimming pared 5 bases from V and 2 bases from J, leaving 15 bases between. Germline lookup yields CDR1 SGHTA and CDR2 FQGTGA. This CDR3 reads CASSPFKTAQETQYF. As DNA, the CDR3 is TGTGCCAGCAGCCCCTTCAAGACAGCTCAAGAGACCCAGTACTTC.

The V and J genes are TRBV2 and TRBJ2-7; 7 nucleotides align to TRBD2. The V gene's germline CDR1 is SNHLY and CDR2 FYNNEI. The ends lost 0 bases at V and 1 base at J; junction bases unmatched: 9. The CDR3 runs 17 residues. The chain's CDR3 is CASSEAEAGRGSYEQYF. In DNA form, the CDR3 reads TGTGCCAGCAGTGAAGCCGAGGCAGGGCGGGGGTCCTACGAGCAGTACTTC.

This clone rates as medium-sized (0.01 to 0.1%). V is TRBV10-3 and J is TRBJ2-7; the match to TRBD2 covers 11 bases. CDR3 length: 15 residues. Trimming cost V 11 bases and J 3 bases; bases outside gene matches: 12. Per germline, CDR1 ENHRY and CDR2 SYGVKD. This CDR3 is CAVASIGTSGYEQYV. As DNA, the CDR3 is TGTGCCGTAGCGTCAATAGGGACTAGCGGCTACGAGCAGTACGTC.

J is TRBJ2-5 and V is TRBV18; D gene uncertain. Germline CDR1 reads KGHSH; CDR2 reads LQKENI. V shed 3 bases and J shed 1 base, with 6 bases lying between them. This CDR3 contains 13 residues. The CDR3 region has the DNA TGTGCCAGCTCACCCAACGGCCAAGAGACCCAGTACTTC. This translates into CASSPNGQETQYF. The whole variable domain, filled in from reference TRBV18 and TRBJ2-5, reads NAGVMQNPRHLVRRRGQEARLRCSPMKGHSHVYWYRQLPEEGLKFMVYLQKENIIDESGMPKERFSAEFPKEGPSILRIQQVVRGDSAAYFCASSPNGQETQYFGPGTRLLVL.

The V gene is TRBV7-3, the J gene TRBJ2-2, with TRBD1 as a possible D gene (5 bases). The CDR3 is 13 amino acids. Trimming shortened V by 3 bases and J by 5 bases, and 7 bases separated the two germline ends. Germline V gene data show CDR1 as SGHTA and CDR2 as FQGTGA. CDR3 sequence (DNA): TGTGCCAGCAGCTTGACAGTTACCGGGGAGCTGTTTTTT. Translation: CASSLTVTGELFF.

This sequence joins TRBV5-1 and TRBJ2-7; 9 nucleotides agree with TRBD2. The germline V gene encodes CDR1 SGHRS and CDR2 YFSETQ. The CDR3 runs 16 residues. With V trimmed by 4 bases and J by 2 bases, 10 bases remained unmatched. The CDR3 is CASSPGGSGSAYEQYF. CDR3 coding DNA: TGCGCCAGCAGCCCCGGCGGTAGCGGGAGTGCCTACGAGCAGTACTTC.

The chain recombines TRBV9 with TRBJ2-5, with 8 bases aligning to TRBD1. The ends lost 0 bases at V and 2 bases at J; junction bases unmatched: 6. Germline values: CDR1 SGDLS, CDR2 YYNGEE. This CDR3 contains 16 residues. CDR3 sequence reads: CASSVAAGQGQETQYF. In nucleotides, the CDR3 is TGTGCCAGCAGCGTAGCTGCCGGACAGGGTCAAGAGACCCAGTACTTC.

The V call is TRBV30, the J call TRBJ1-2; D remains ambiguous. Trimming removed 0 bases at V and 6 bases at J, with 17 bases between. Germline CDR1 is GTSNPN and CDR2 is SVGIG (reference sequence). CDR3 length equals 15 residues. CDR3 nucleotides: TGTGCCTGGAGTGTGACGGTTCGGCGGGCCAATGGCTACACCTTC. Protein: CAWSVTVRRANGYTF. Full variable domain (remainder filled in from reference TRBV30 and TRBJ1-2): SQTIHQWPATLVQPVGSPLSLECTVEGTSNPNLYWYRQAAGRGLQLLFYSVGIGQISSEVPQNLSASRPQDRQFILSSKKLLLSDSGFYLCAWSVTVRRANGYTFGSGTRLTVV.

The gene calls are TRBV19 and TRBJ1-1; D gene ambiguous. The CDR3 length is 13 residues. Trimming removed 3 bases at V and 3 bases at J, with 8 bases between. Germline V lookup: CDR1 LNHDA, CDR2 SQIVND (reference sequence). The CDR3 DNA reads TGTGCCAGTAGTATCCGGTCGGACACTGAAGCTTTCTTT. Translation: CASSIRSDTEAFF.

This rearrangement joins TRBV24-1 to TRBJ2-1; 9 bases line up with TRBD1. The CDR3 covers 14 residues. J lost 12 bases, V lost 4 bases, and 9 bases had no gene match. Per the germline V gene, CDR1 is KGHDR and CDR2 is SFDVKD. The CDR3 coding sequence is TGTGCCACCAGTGACCTGGGACAGGGTTTCGTGCAGTTCTTC. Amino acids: CATSDLGQGFVQFF.

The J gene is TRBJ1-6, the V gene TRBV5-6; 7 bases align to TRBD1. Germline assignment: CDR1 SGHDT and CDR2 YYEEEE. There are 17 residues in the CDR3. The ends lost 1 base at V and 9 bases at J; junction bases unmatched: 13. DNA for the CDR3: TGTGCCAGCAGCTTGCTTGGGGTGACAGGGACGGGTTCACCCCTCCACTTT. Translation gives CASSLLGVTGTGSPLHF.